The 20 T cell receptor beta chains below were found in one sample sequenced in a study of tumor-infiltrating lymphocytes in primary liver carcinoma. Extraction of RNA together with DNA used about 17-30 mg of unsorted bulk tissue. Synthesis of TCR beta cDNA was carried out from 450 to 650 ng total RNA with a constant-region primer. The TCR beta library was amplified through three nested multiplex PCR rounds in a modified ARM-PCR procedure. TRBV1-TRBV30 forward primers paired with a C-beta reverse primer drove the first two PCR rounds, about 11 cycles each. TCRdb reanalysed the multiplex PCR reads using MiXCR and keeps one entry per CDR3 protein. The table records under 110,000 distinct CDR3 sequences, more than 65% of them present only once. Sample: liver tumor tissue from sampling region 2. Subset described: tumor region T2, inferior pole. The receptors here all came from an older woman with primary liver carcinoma and hepatitis B virus infection.

DNA of the CDR3: TGTGCCAGTAACCGGGGGGCTAACACTGAAGCTTTCTTT. Protein: CASNRGANTEAFF. The chain joins TRBV12-3 or TRBV12-4 to TRBJ1-1, with a possible D match to TRBD1 (6 bases). This CDR3 contains 13 residues. Trimming shortened V by 9 bases and J by 2 bases, and 13 bases separated the two germline ends.

The sample holds one count of this clonotype. The CDR3 ends on some other residue instead of the conserved phenylalanine or tryptophan, so this is likely a read error. The chain recombines TRBV10-3 with TRBJ2-1; D is undetermined. The germline CDR1 and CDR2 sequences are ENHRY and SYGVKD. This CDR3 has 13 residues. This CDR3 reads CAISDHDGGGQFS. CDR3 sequence (DNA): TGCGCCATCAGTGACCACGATGGTGGCGGGCAGTTCTCC.

Worth noting for this clonotype: This may be a read error, as it is one base from a much larger clone. The chain recombines TRBV5-6 with TRBJ1-6; 9 bases map to TRBD1. The CDR3 loop spans 16 amino acids. Germline CDR1 is SGHDT and CDR2 is YYEEEE. CDR3 nucleotide sequence: TGTGCCAGCAGCTCCGACAGGGGGAGACATAATTCATCCCTCCACTTT. As protein: CASSSDRGRHNSSLHF. The full variable domain, with the rest looked up from reference TRBV5-6 and TRBJ1-6, is DAGVTQSPTHLIKTRGQQVTLRCSPKSGHDTVSWYQQALGQGPQFIFQYYEEEERQRGNFPDRFSGHQFPNYSSELNVNALLLGDSALYLCASSSDRGRHNSSLHFGNGTRLTVT.

On this clonotype itself: The junction and the germline gene differ at one end; a read error may be behind it. This chain joins TRBV11-2 and TRBJ1-1; D call uncertain. This CDR3 is 15 amino acids long. CDR1 is SGHAT and CDR2 is FQNNGV in the germline V gene. The CDR3, as DNA: TGTGTCAGCAGCTTAGATCCGGTGGCAGGAAGTGAAGCTTTCTTT. Encoded protein: CVSSLDPVAGSEAFF.

DNA for the CDR3: TGTGCCAGCAGTGATAGGGTAGCGGGAAACAATGAGCAGTTCTTC. Translating gives CASSDRVAGNNEQFF. J is TRBJ2-1 and V is TRBV6-4, with TRBD2 identical over 8 bases. The germline gives CDR1 MRHNA, CDR2 SNTAGT. This CDR3 is built from 15 residues. Losses at the gene ends were 3 bases for V and 5 bases for J; bases not matched to a gene: 6.

This clonotype was seen a few times. The CDR3 DNA reads TGTGCCAGCGGCATGGGGACCCAGTACTTC. This encodes CASGMGTQYF. The chain carries TRBV28 and TRBJ2-5, with unresolved D. Germline V gene sequence: CDR1 MDHEN, CDR2 SYDVKM. Trimming stripped 8 bases from V and 7 bases from J, with 8 bases between. The CDR3 has 10 amino acids. Full variable domain (rest looked up from reference TRBV28 and TRBJ2-5): DVKVTQSSRYLVKRTGEKVFLECVQDMDHENMFWYRQDPGLGLRLIYFSYDVKMKEKGDIPEGYSVSREKKERFSLILESASTNQTSMYLCASGMGTQYFGPGTRLLVL.

A remark on this clonotype: The limits of the CDR3 on the DNA are not certain, so only TCRdb's listed CDR3 is given. This chain links TRBV29-1 with TRBJ1-2; whether TRBD1, the table's D call, matches the DNA was not checked. Germline values: CDR1 SQVTM, CDR2 ANQGSEA. The CDR3 length is 17 residues, termini included. CDR3 loop: CSVGGGAGQGALCGYTF.

Comments on this clonotype: Since no conserved phenylalanine or tryptophan closes the CDR3, a read error is the likely cause. The genes are TRBV12-3 or TRBV12-4 and TRBJ2-2, with 7 bases that match TRBD2. The CDR3 is 15 amino acids. CDR3 residues: CASILGGRGTGELFY. CDR3 nucleotide sequence: TGTGCCAGCATCCTAGGTGGGAGGGGCACCGGAGAGCTGTTTTAT.

Details on this clonotype: An end of the junction differs from the germline gene, which may be a read error. The chain joins TRBV4-1 to TRBJ2-7; D is unclear. The CDR3 contains 14 residues. Germline CDR1 reads MGHRA; CDR2 reads YSYEKL. The CDR3 nucleotides read TGCGCCACCAGCCAAGTTGGGCAGGCCTACGAGCAGTATTTC. Its protein product is CATSQVGQAYEQYF.

The chain recombines TRBV29-1 with TRBJ1-2, with D perhaps TRBD1 (6 bases). The CDR3 length is 14 residues. Germline V CDR1 and CDR2: SQVTM, ANQGSEA. The CDR3 loop is CNVDFGGGGYGYTF. The CDR3 bases are TGCAACGTCGATTTTGGCGGGGGCGGATATGGCTACACCTTC.

Comments on this clonotype: Germline is not matched at one junction end, which may reflect a read error. This chain joins TRBV12-3 or TRBV12-4 and TRBJ2-7; D is unclear. This CDR3 has 14 amino acids. The DNA of the CDR3 is TGTGCCAGCATCAGCGACGCCGGCTCCTGCGAGCAGTACTTT. As protein: CASISDAGSCEQYF.

This clonotype was seen more than once but under ten times. The V call is TRBV28, the J call TRBJ2-4; possibly TRBD1 for D (7 bases). Germline V gene lookup returns CDR1 MDHEN and CDR2 SYDVKM. This CDR3 is built from 15 residues. V lost 3 bases and J lost 2, with 11 bases in between. Here the CDR3 reads CASSLEGQSKNIQYF. The CDR3 nucleotides read TGTGCCAGCAGTTTGGAGGGACAGTCCAAAAACATTCAGTACTTC. The full variable domain, with the rest looked up from reference TRBV28 and TRBJ2-4, is DVKVTQSSRYLVKRTGEKVFLECVQDMDHENMFWYRQDPGLGLRLIYFSYDVKMKEKGDIPEGYSVSREKKERFSLILESASTNQTSMYLCASSLEGQSKNIQYFGAGTRLSVL.

Turning to this clonotype: This may stem from a read error, because a much larger clone lies one nucleotide away. This chain joins TRBV6-2 or TRBV6-3 and TRBJ1-1; D gene uncertain. Trimming shortened V by 2 bases and J by 4 bases, and 20 bases separated the two germline ends. The CDR3 sequence is 17 residues long. Germline V gives CDR1 MNHEY, CDR2 SVGEGT. For the CDR3, the DNA is TGTGCCAGCAGTTACCCGAGGACCCTCAACTCCGGCACTGAAGCTTTCTTT. Its protein product is CASSYPRTLNSGTEAFF.

This chain joins TRBV28 and TRBJ1-6, with 7 positions matching TRBD1. Per germline, CDR1 MDHEN and CDR2 SYDVKM. CDR3 size: 12 residues. CDR3 nucleotide sequence: TGTGCTATACAGGGGATTAATTCACCCCTCCACTTT. As protein: CAIQGINSPLHF.

The rearrangement links TRBV5-1 to TRBJ2-3, with TRBD2 identical over 11 bases. The CDR3 runs to 17 residues. Germline V gene sequence: CDR1 SGHRS, CDR2 YFSETQ. Germline trimming cut 3 bases from V and 0 bases from J; bases unmatched to any gene: 6. CDR3 nucleotides: TGCGCCAGCAGCTGGCCTATAGCGGGAGGGAGCACAGATACGCAGTATTTT. This translates into CASSWPIAGGSTDTQYF.

A note on this clonotype: Mismatch with germline at one junction end may stem from a read error. V and J are TRBV4-2 and TRBJ2-5, with 8 bases identical to TRBD2. The CDR3 has 16 amino acids. Germline CDR1 and CDR2: LGHNA and YNFKEQ. CDR3 in DNA: TGTGCCAGCAGCCAAACCTGGCGGGAGGTCCAAGAGACCCAGTATTTC. Translated, it gives CASSQTWREVQETQYF.

As for this clonotype: One end of the junction varies from germline; a read error may be responsible. The chain combines TRBV11-2 with TRBJ1-2; D may be TRBD1 (6 bases). The CDR3 length is 13 residues. Looked up from germline, CDR1 is SGHAT and CDR2 is FQNNGV. CDR3 bases: TGTACCAGCAGCGTCGGACAGAATTATGTCTACACCTTC. Its protein product is CTSSVGQNYVYTF.

The rearrangement joins TRBV20-1 to TRBJ1-6, with D possibly TRBD1 on 5 matching bases. The ends were cut back, 6 bases at V and 3 bases at J, with 15 bases in the middle. CDR3 length: 15 amino acids. Germline CDR1 DFQATT, CDR2 SNEGSKA (reference sequence). The CDR3 sequence is CSAGRAGIYNSPLHF. CDR3 DNA: TGCAGTGCGGGGCGAGCGGGAATCTATAATTCACCCCTCCACTTT.

The chain joins TRBV11-2 to TRBJ2-1, with 9 bases aligning to TRBD2. Unmatched junction bases numbered 17, after V lost 5 bases and J lost 6 bases. This CDR3 spans 18 amino acids. Germline CDR1 SGHAT, CDR2 FQNNGV. This CDR3 is CASSPGGGGRGFSNEQFF. The CDR3 region has the DNA TGTGCCAGCAGCCCCGGCGGGGGGGGGAGGGGCTTTAGCAATGAGCAGTTCTTC. Full variable domain (rest looked up from reference TRBV11-2 and TRBJ2-1): EAGVAQSPRYKIIEKRQSVAFWCNPISGHATLYWYQQILGQGPKLLIQFQNNGVVDDSQLPKDRFSAERLKGVDSTLKIQPAKLEDSAVYLCASSPGGGGRGFSNEQFFGPGTRLTVL.

This clonotype was observed a single time. Given the absence of the conserved phenylalanine or tryptophan at the CDR3 end, a read error is likely. The DNA is left out, because the CDR3 cannot be placed on it with certainty; the CDR3 is given as TCRdb lists it. The chain recombines TRBV10-3 with TRBJ1-2. The CDR3 sequence runs 12 residues, both termini included. The V gene's germline CDR1 is ENHRY and CDR2 SYGVKD. The CDR3 sequence: CAISPEDSGCTY.